The entry that follows covers one T cell receptor beta chain sequence. The antigen remains unidentified. The data stem from a study of T cell repertoires in cytomegalovirus infection. The study, taken as a whole, reports: Of the TCR beta families, the public ones yielded a cumulative frequency that identified carriers of CMV plus the relevant HLA.

Per germline, CDR1 MNHNS and CDR2 SASEGT. The CDR3 covers 16 residues. V was pared by 6 bases and J by 8 bases, with 15 bases of the junction left unmatched. From the reads, TCRdb called clonotypes with MiXCR, one entry per CDR3 protein. This sample has about 110,000 distinct CDR3 sequences, with less than 55% found just once. The V call is TRBV6-1, the J call TRBJ2-3, with 9 bases lining up with TRBD2. The input for sequencing was CD8+ T cells from cultured PBMCs, taken from culture after CMV antigen stimulation. This TCR was recovered from a human donor in good health (CMV status not recorded). Some clones in this sample may be carry-over from other donors' samples. As DNA, the CDR3 is TGTGCCAGCAGGAAGGGACTAGCTGCCCCCCGGGGTACGCAGTATTTT. The encoded protein is CASRKGLAAPRGTQYF.